A single sample is the source of the 16 T cell receptor beta chains below, sequenced in a study of identical twins. TCRdb re-called the 5' RACE reads with MiXCR, one entry per CDR3 protein. The table includes about 1.7 million distinct CDR3 sequences, about 31% detected once. Sample: cord blood. Every receptor here comes from a newborn girl in good health.

This clonotype was seen a few times. The rearrangement joins TRBV6-1 to TRBJ2-7; D could derive from TRBD1 or TRBD2 (5 bases each). This CDR3 region has 18 residues. Germline lookup yields CDR1 MNHNS and CDR2 SASEGT. V was trimmed by 6 bases and J by 0 bases, leaving 24 bases between them. Here the CDR3 reads CASSLGTVRGAGSYEQYF. The CDR3, as DNA: TGTGCCAGCAGCCTAGGTACTGTCAGAGGGGCAGGCTCCTACGAGCAGTACTTC.

The rearrangement links TRBV20-1 to TRBJ2-3, with no clear D. Between the trimmed V and J ends, which lost 3 bases and 1 base, there was a span of 8 bases. Germline V gene sequence: CDR1 DFQATT, CDR2 SNEGSKA (reference sequence). The CDR3 length is 13 residues. This CDR3 is CSASSTGTDTQYF. In nucleotides, the CDR3 is TGCAGTGCTAGCTCGACCGGCACAGATACGCAGTATTTT.

The chain joins TRBV20-1 to TRBJ2-7, with TRBD2 matching 8 bases. CDR1 is DFQATT, CDR2 SNEGSKA, per germline (reference sequence). This CDR3 spans 14 amino acids. V lost 5 bases to trimming and J lost 7 bases; unmatched junction nucleotides: 13. This chain's CDR3 is CSAPPPGRAREQYF. CDR3 nucleotide sequence: TGCAGTGCTCCGCCGCCCGGGAGGGCGAGGGAGCAGTACTTC.

The chain couples TRBV21-1 to TRBJ2-1. TRBV21-1 is shown as a pseudogene. The CDR3 runs 17 residues. This CDR3 is CASSKGSLGSSYNEQFF. In nucleotides, the CDR3 is TGTGCCAGCAGCAAAGGTAGTTTGGGTAGCTCCTACAATGAGCAGTTCTTC.

The chain's CDR3 is CASRLAGYEQFF. The DNA for the CDR3 is TGTGCCAGCAGACTAGCGGGCTATGAGCAGTTCTTC. V gene TRBV7-9 combines with J gene TRBJ2-1; 9 bases agree with TRBD2. The CDR3 extends over 12 amino acids. The J segment lost 8 bases and the V segment lost 6 bases, leaving 2 bases of the junction unmatched. CDR1 is SEHNR and CDR2 is FQNEAQ in the germline V gene (reference sequence).

The sample holds a few counts of this clonotype. The chain links TRBV3-1 to TRBJ1-5; TRBD1 is a possible D gene (5 bases). With 1 base removed from V and 2 bases from J, the gap between germline ends came to 9 bases. This CDR3 has 15 amino acids. The germline V gene encodes CDR1 LGHDT and CDR2 YNNKEL (reference sequence). In nucleotides, the CDR3 is TGTGCCAGCAGCCAAGGAGGGGCTGGCAATCAGCCCCAGCATTTT. Protein: CASSQGGAGNQPQHF. Drawing the rest from reference TRBV3-1 and TRBJ1-5, the complete variable domain is DTAVSQTPKYLVTQMGNDKSIKCEQNLGHDTMYWYKQDSKKFLKIMFSYNNKELIINETVPNRFSPKSPDKAHLNLHINSLELGDSAVYFCASSQGGAGNQPQHFGDGTRLSIL.

Note on this clonotype: Mismatch with germline at one junction end may stem from a read error. The chain joins TRBV7-9 to TRBJ2-5; D is possibly TRBD2 (6 bases). The CDR3 is 17 amino acids. The germline V gene encodes CDR1 SEHNR and CDR2 FQNEAQ (reference sequence). This CDR3 is CAGSLGTRRDDQETQYF. CDR3 coding DNA: TGTGCCGGCAGCTTAGGAACCAGGCGGGACGATCAAGAGACCCAGTACTTC.

The CDR3 here is CASQSLRGPNQPQHF. CDR3 coding DNA: TGTGCCAGTCAAAGCTTACGGGGTCCCAATCAGCCCCAGCATTTT. The rearrangement uses TRBV11-2 and TRBJ1-5; D not certain. The CDR3 is made up of 15 amino acids. In germline, CDR1 is SGHAT, CDR2 FQNNGV. Trimming removed 9 bases at V and 3 bases at J, with 18 bases between.

This clonotype showed up just a few times. The chain employs TRBV20-1 and TRBJ2-1, with D possibly being TRBD2 (5 bases). V lost 7 bases, J lost 0 bases, and 13 bases lay in between. Germline V gene lookup returns CDR1 DFQATT and CDR2 SNEGSKA (reference sequence). This CDR3 has 14 amino acids. This CDR3 reads CSGGADFSYNEQFF. In nucleotides, the CDR3 is TGCAGTGGCGGAGCGGACTTCTCCTACAATGAGCAGTTCTTC.

This clonotype occurred a few times. The junction does not match germline at one end; this may be a read error. V and J are TRBV28 and TRBJ2-7; no definite D call. This CDR3 comprises 14 residues. Germline CDR1 is MDHEN and CDR2 is SYDVKM. The CDR3 region is CASSLQSAVYERYF. The CDR3, as DNA: TGTGCCAGCAGTTTACAGTCGGCGGTCTACGAGCGGTACTTC.

This chain joins TRBV19 and TRBJ1-2; possible D gene TRBD1, 5 bases. The CDR3 runs 18 residues. Germline CDR1 and CDR2: LNHDA and SQIVND (reference sequence). Trimming stripped 4 bases from V and 4 bases from J, with 25 bases between. CDR3 nucleotide sequence: TGTGCCAGTAGTAAGGGCCTTTTCTCTAGGGGCATAGGCTATGGCTACACCTTC. Translated, it gives CASSKGLFSRGIGYGYTF.

This clonotype has just a few counts. The V call is TRBV9, the J call TRBJ2-1, with 9 bases matching TRBD2. The CDR3 has 16 residues. Germline V gene lookup returns CDR1 SGDLS and CDR2 YYNGEE. The trim removed 1 base at V and 4 bases at J, leaving 6 bases unmatched. The CDR3 reads CASSVRAGGPYNEQFF. CDR3 in DNA: TGTGCCAGCAGCGTACGAGCGGGGGGACCATACAATGAGCAGTTCTTC. Full variable domain (missing parts from reference TRBV9 and TRBJ2-1): DSGVTQTPKHLITATGQRVTLRCSPRSGDLSVYWYQQSLDQGLQFLIQYYNGEERAKGNILERFSAQQFPDLHSELNLSSLELGDSALYFCASSVRAGGPYNEQFFGPGTRLTVL.

This clonotype turned up a few times. The chain carries TRBV28 and TRBJ2-7; a weak D match, TRBD1 (6 bases). CDR3 length: 14 amino acids. The ends were cut back, 3 bases at V and 3 bases at J, with 12 bases in the middle. Germline loops: CDR1 MDHEN, CDR2 SYDVKM. CDR3 sequence: CASSFSRGNYEQYF. The DNA of the CDR3 is TGTGCCAGCAGTTTCAGCAGGGGAAACTACGAGCAGTACTTC.

This clonotype has a single count. The J gene is TRBJ1-1, the V gene TRBV5-1, with TRBD1 as a possible D gene (5 bases). Per the germline V gene, CDR1 is SGHRS and CDR2 is YFSETQ. Trimming cost V 7 bases and J 4 bases, with 17 bases left between them. The CDR3 sequence is 14 residues long. In DNA form, the CDR3 reads TGCGCCAGCGGGCCGCCGGGCCAGGGCACTGAAGCTTTCTTT. It codes for CASGPPGQGTEAFF.

Only a few counts were recorded for this clonotype. Mismatch with germline at one junction end may stem from a read error. The gene calls are TRBV29-1 and TRBJ1-2; D remains ambiguous. The germline gives CDR1 SQVTM, CDR2 ANQGSEA. CDR3 length: 11 residues. Here the CDR3 DNA reads TGCAGCGTGGAAGTTTCTGGTGGCTACACCTTC. Its translation is CSVEVSGGYTF.

This clonotype was detected only a few times. This chain connects TRBV6-2 or TRBV6-3 to TRBJ2-7; 9 nucleotides align to TRBD2. The DNA end is a closer match to TRBJ2-5, so the J assignment may be wrong. The CDR3 spans 16 residues. Germline V lookup: CDR1 MNHEY, CDR2 SVGEGT. The CDR3 protein is CASSRPRLAVQETQYF. Here the CDR3 DNA reads TGTGCCAGCAGTCGACCTAGACTAGCGGTACAAGAGACCCAGTACTTC.